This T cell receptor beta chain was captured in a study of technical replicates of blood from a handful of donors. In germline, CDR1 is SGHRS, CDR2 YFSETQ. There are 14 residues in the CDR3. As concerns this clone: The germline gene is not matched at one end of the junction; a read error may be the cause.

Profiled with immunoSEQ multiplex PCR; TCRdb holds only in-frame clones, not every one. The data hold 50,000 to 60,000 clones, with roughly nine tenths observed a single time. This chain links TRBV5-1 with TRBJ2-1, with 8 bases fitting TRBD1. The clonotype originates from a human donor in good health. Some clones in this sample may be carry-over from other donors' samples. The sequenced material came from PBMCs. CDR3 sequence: CASSTGQGGADGIF. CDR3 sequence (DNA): TGCGCCAGCAGCACTGGACAGGGCGGGGCGGATGGGATCTTC. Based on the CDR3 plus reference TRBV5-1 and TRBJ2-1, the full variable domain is KAGVTQTPRYLIKTRGQQVTLSCSPISGHRSVSWYQQTPGQGLQFLFEYFSETQRNKGNFPGRFSGRQFSNSRSEMNVSTLELGDSALYLCASSTGQGGADGIFGPGTRLTVL.